This is a list of T cell receptor beta chains from one sample in a study of blood T cell repertoires in COVID-19. Some clones are missing from TCRdb's copy, which holds only in-frame ones; the method was immunoSEQ multiplex PCR. The repertoire holds over 300,000 clones, with about nine tenths as singletons. Sample: PBMCs or T cells enriched from blood (not recorded which). The receptors were sampled from a woman under 30 who had recovered from COVID-19. CDR3s include the opening cysteine and the closing phenylalanine or tryptophan. Fields, in order: D gene, V gene, J gene, clone size, CDR3 protein, CDR3 DNA. The D gene is left open where the match is weak. Clone size appears in some rows only: once, few, many, or a class for an expanded clone.

D gene: TRBD2; V gene: TRBV2; J gene: TRBJ2-3; clone size: -; CDR3 protein: CASSPGTSTDTQYF; CDR3 DNA: TGTGCCAGCAGCCCCGGGACTAGTACCGATACGCAGTATTTT
D gene: -; V gene: TRBV12-3/TRBV12-4; J gene: TRBJ1-2; clone size: once; CDR3 protein: CASSPGVLYGYTF; CDR3 DNA: TGTGCCAGCAGTCCAGGGGTGCTCTATGGCTACACCTTC
D gene: TRBD1; V gene: TRBV2; J gene: TRBJ1-2; clone size: -; CDR3 protein: CASKRTGTSYGYTF; CDR3 DNA: TGTGCCAGCAAACGGACAGGGACCAGCTATGGCTACACCTTC
D gene: TRBD2; V gene: TRBV6-6; J gene: TRBJ2-3; clone size: -; CDR3 protein: CASSSGSSGRQYF; CDR3 DNA: TGTGCCAGCAGCTCAGGTTCTAGCGGGAGACAGTATTTT
D gene: -; V gene: TRBV4-2; J gene: TRBJ2-1; clone size: once; CDR3 protein: CASSQDGTSYNEQFF; CDR3 DNA: TGTGCCAGCAGCCAAGATGGGACATCGTACAATGAGCAGTTCTTC
D gene: TRBD2; V gene: TRBV3-1/TRBV3-2; J gene: TRBJ2-3; clone size: -; CDR3 protein: CASSQDLPSGGTDTQYF; CDR3 DNA: TGTGCCAGCAGCCAAGATCTTCCTAGCGGAGGCACAGATACGCAGTATTTT
D gene: -; V gene: TRBV2; J gene: TRBJ2-1; clone size: -; CDR3 protein: CASSRTGSLPEQFF; CDR3 DNA: TGTGCCAGCAGTCGGACTGGATCCCTGCCTGAGCAGTTCTTC
D gene: TRBD1; V gene: TRBV4-1; J gene: TRBJ1-5; clone size: -; CDR3 protein: CASSQGQGMSNQPQHF; CDR3 DNA: TGCGCCAGCAGCCAAGGACAGGGTATGAGCAATCAGCCCCAGCATTTT
D gene: -; V gene: TRBV9; J gene: TRBJ1-1; clone size: -; CDR3 protein: CASSPDTEAFF; CDR3 DNA: TGTGCCAGCAGCCCGGACACTGAAGCTTTCTTT
D gene: -; V gene: TRBV18; J gene: TRBJ2-7; clone size: -; CDR3 protein: CASSPGQSEGEQYF; CDR3 DNA: TGTGCCAGCTCACCGGGGCAGTCGGAAGGGGAGCAGTACTTC
D gene: -; V gene: TRBV5-1; J gene: TRBJ1-6; clone size: -; CDR3 protein: CASSLDTAYNSPLHF; CDR3 DNA: TGCGCCAGCAGCTTGGATACTGCCTATAATTCACCCCTCCACTTT
D gene: TRBD1; V gene: TRBV27; J gene: TRBJ1-1; clone size: -; CDR3 protein: CASSSSTYLQGGGLSEAFF; CDR3 DNA: TGTGCCAGCAGTTCAAGCACCTACCTTCAGGGGGGAGGCTTATCTGAAGCTTTCTTT
D gene: TRBD2; V gene: TRBV5-1; J gene: TRBJ2-5; clone size: once; CDR3 protein: CASSPGGTETQYF; CDR3 DNA: TGCGCCAGCAGCCCGGGGGGGACAGAGACCCAGTACTTC
D gene: -; V gene: TRBV7-9; J gene: TRBJ2-7; clone size: -; CDR3 protein: CASSPAAAVNEQYF; CDR3 DNA: TGTGCCAGCAGCCCAGCAGCCGCGGTGAACGAGCAGTACTTC
D gene: TRBD2; V gene: TRBV27; J gene: TRBJ2-2; clone size: -; CDR3 protein: CASLPGLAGAGELFF; CDR3 DNA: TGTGCCAGCCTGCCGGGACTAGCGGGAGCCGGGGAGCTGTTTTTT
D gene: TRBD2; V gene: TRBV7-9; J gene: TRBJ2-2; clone size: once; CDR3 protein: CASSPSGTTNTGELFF; CDR3 DNA: TGTGCCAGCAGCCCGTCCGGGACTACGAACACCGGGGAGCTGTTTTTT
D gene: TRBD2; V gene: TRBV19; J gene: TRBJ2-2; clone size: -; CDR3 protein: CASSNGLAGGVTGELFF; CDR3 DNA: TGTGCCAGTAGTAATGGACTAGCGGGAGGAGTAACCGGGGAGCTGTTTTTT
D gene: -; V gene: TRBV18; J gene: TRBJ1-2; clone size: -; CDR3 protein: CASSSGLTGDDYGYTF; CDR3 DNA: TGTGCCAGCTCATCAGGACTGACAGGAGACGACTATGGCTACACCTTC
D gene: TRBD1; V gene: TRBV11-2; J gene: TRBJ2-3; clone size: -; CDR3 protein: CASSFHHGTGAGDTQYF; CDR3 DNA: TGTGCCAGCAGCTTCCACCACGGGACAGGGGCTGGAGATACGCAGTATTTT
D gene: -; V gene: TRBV3-1/TRBV3-2; J gene: TRBJ1-5; clone size: -; CDR3 protein: CASSQAWGRQPQHF; CDR3 DNA: TGTGCCAGCAGCCAAGCATGGGGGAGGCAGCCCCAGCATTTT